These 17 T cell receptor beta chains originate from one sample sequenced in a study of PD-L1 blockade in urothelial cancer. The method was immunoSEQ multiplex PCR; TCRdb's version includes in-frame clones alone and lacks a portion of them. The table shows tens of thousands of clones, with around 84% occurring only once. Source: PBMCs, taken around atezolizumab (anti-PD-L1) treatment. All receptors derive from a man in his fifties with urothelial cancer.

This chain links TRBV27 with TRBJ1-3; D not resolved. Trimming pared 6 bases from V and 0 bases from J, leaving 12 bases between. The V gene's germline CDR1 is MNHEY and CDR2 SMNVEV (reference sequence). There are 15 residues in the CDR3. CDR3 bases: TGTGCCAGCAGCCTCAGGCTATACTCTGGAAACACCATATATTTT. This codes for CASSLRLYSGNTIYF.

The chain has TRBV19 and TRBJ1-2; D remains unclear. Trimming pared 3 bases from V and 6 bases from J, leaving 5 bases between. Germline CDR1 and CDR2: LNHDA and SQIVND (reference sequence). The CDR3 is 11 residues long. As DNA, the CDR3 is TGTGCCAGTAGTATTCGGGATGGCTACACCTTC. Protein product: CASSIRDGYTF.

Here the CDR3 reads CASSPPAGGVQETQYF. The CDR3 DNA reads TGTGCCAGCTCACCACCGGCAGGGGGCGTGCAAGAGACCCAGTACTTC. The chain joins TRBV18 to TRBJ2-5; 8 positions agree with TRBD1. The CDR3 covers 16 residues. Per germline, CDR1 KGHSH and CDR2 LQKENI. V shed 0 bases and J 2 bases; nucleotides not matched to a gene: 5.

This chain links TRBV7-9 with TRBJ2-5, with 11 positions matching TRBD2. In germline, CDR1 is SEHNR, CDR2 FQNEAQ (reference sequence). The ends lost 5 bases at V and 3 bases at J; junction bases unmatched: 2. The CDR3 spans 14 residues. CDR3 in amino acids: CASSRGLAEETQYF. DNA for the CDR3: TGTGCCAGCAGCCGGGGACTAGCGGAAGAGACCCAGTACTTC.

V and J are TRBV6-5 and TRBJ1-6; D is perhaps TRBD1 (6 bases). Germline CDR1 reads MNHEY; CDR2 reads SVGAGI. This CDR3 region has 15 residues. The ends were cut back, 2 bases at V and 6 bases at J, with 11 bases in the middle. CDR3 protein: CASSYMGGPNSPLHF. CDR3 nucleotides: TGTGCCAGCAGTTACATGGGGGGGCCTAATTCACCCCTCCACTTT.

This chain joins TRBV4-2 and TRBJ2-2, with D perhaps TRBD1 (5 bases). Germline-derived CDR1 and CDR2 are LGHNA and YNFKEQ. The CDR3 spans 17 residues. V was trimmed by 0 bases and J by 2 bases, leaving 13 bases between them. As DNA, the CDR3 is TGTGCCAGCAGCCAAGATTTTGAGACAGAAAACACCGGGGAGCTGTTTTTT. Translating gives CASSQDFETENTGELFF.

This clone has a handful of counts. V and J are TRBV27 and TRBJ1-2, with 9 bases identical to TRBD1. Germline CDR1 is MNHEY and CDR2 is SMNVEV (reference sequence). V dropped 5 bases and J dropped 1; count of bases not matched to a gene: 5. The CDR3 sequence is 15 residues long. The CDR3 region is CASSTTGGINYGYTF. CDR3 DNA: TGTGCCAGCAGTACTACAGGGGGCATTAACTATGGCTACACCTTC.

CDR3 loop: CASSLTAAKSFDEQFF. The DNA for the CDR3 is TGTGCCAGTAGTCTCACTGCGGCGAAGAGTTTCGATGAGCAGTTCTTC. The gene calls are TRBV19 and TRBJ2-1, with D unresolved. The V gene lost 5 bases and the J gene lost 8 bases, with 22 bases spanning the gap. The CDR3 consists of 16 residues. Looked up from germline, CDR1 is LNHDA and CDR2 is SQIVND (reference sequence).

The V gene is TRBV18, the J gene TRBJ1-5; D may be TRBD1 (5 bases). Germline CDR1 reads KGHSH; CDR2 reads LQKENI. With 2 bases removed from V and 6 bases from J, the gap between germline ends came to 14 bases. The CDR3 has 15 amino acids. CDR3 in DNA: TGTGCCAGCTCACCATCACCAGGGTCAGTTCAGCCCCAGCATTTT. Its protein product is CASSPSPGSVQPQHF.

V gene TRBV12-1 combines with J gene TRBJ2-5; TRBD2, the table's D call, was not compared with the DNA. TRBV12-1 is recorded as a pseudogene. This CDR3 region has 18 residues. CDR3 DNA: TGTGCCAGCAGCTCCCCCCACCGGTCGGATCGGGGAGGGGAGACCCAGTACTTC. Protein: CASSSPHRSDRGGETQYF.

This clone has only one observation. This chain links TRBV9 with TRBJ2-1, with TRBD2 identical over 8 bases. The CDR3 sequence is 14 residues long. V was pared by 1 base and J by 6 bases, with 3 bases of the junction left unmatched. CDR1 and CDR2 from the germline V gene are SGDLS and YYNGEE. CDR3 protein: CASSVYSGTNEQFF. The CDR3 region has the DNA TGTGCCAGCAGCGTATATAGCGGGACCAATGAGCAGTTCTTC.

The V call is TRBV15, the J call TRBJ2-1; 8 bases fit TRBD1. This CDR3 is built from 16 residues. Unmatched junction bases numbered 10, after V lost 3 bases and J lost 6 bases. Germline V gene sequence: CDR1 LNHNV, CDR2 YYDKDF (reference sequence). The CDR3 nucleotides are TGTGCCACCAGCAGGGGCCGAGACAGGGGAATCAATGAGCAGTTCTTC. Translation: CATSRGRDRGINEQFF.

The chain has TRBV7-3 and TRBJ2-5; D is unclear. The V gene lost 5 bases and the J gene lost 2 bases, with 12 bases spanning the gap. Germline loops: CDR1 SGHTA, CDR2 FQGTGA. CDR3 length: 14 residues. The CDR3 spells CASSPAGNQETQYF. The CDR3 DNA reads as TGTGCCAGCAGCCCTGCAGGCAATCAAGAGACCCAGTACTTC.

The chain has TRBV14 and TRBJ2-3; TRBD2 agrees at 10 bases. The CDR3 length is 18 residues. Germline CDR1 and CDR2: SGHDN and FVKESK. Trimming at V came to 4 bases and at J to 3 bases, leaving 13 bases not matched to a gene. As DNA, the CDR3 is TGTGCCAGCAGCCTAATCCCTAGCGGGAGAGTAGGGACAGATACGCAGTATTTT. It is translated as CASSLIPSGRVGTDTQYF.

This clone showed up just once. The chain recombines TRBV18 with TRBJ1-6; perhaps TRBD1 as D (5 bases). This CDR3 is built from 14 residues. The germline V gene encodes CDR1 KGHSH and CDR2 LQKENI. V was shortened by 3 bases and J by 10 bases, with 13 bases between the two germline ends. The CDR3 sequence: CASSPDMGGSPLHF. CDR3 nucleotide sequence: TGTGCCAGCTCACCGGACATGGGTGGCTCACCCCTCCACTTT.

The J gene is TRBJ2-5, the V gene TRBV7-2, with 8 bases identical to TRBD1. The CDR3 length is 18 residues. Germline assignment: CDR1 SGHTA and CDR2 FQGNSA. The J segment lost 1 base and the V segment lost 3 bases, leaving 13 bases of the junction unmatched. The CDR3 loop is CASSFLGSGRGPQETQYF. The DNA for the CDR3 is TGTGCCAGCAGCTTCTTAGGGTCGGGCAGGGGGCCCCAAGAGACCCAGTACTTC.

This CDR3 reads CASSRDRADGYTF. CDR3 coding DNA: TGTGCCAGCAGCAGGGACAGGGCAGATGGCTACACCTTC. The J gene is TRBJ1-2, the V gene TRBV6-5; the match to TRBD1 covers 9 bases. CDR3 length: 13 residues. In germline, CDR1 is MNHEY, CDR2 SVGAGI. The V segment lost 6 bases and the J segment 6 bases; nucleotides outside the gene matches: 5.